This TCR beta chain emerged from a study of CD8+CD57+ T cells in acquired aplastic anemia. Study overall: DNA from sorted CD4+ and CD8+ cells averaged roughly 3.2 ug. The average read count for CD4+ cells in healthy donors was 9 million to 14 million. Study-wide findings and caveats: Twenty-nine was the count of CD8+ CDR3 sequences that patients shared with controls. The CD8+ Simpson's diversity of patients and controls was not significantly different.

It was genomic DNA that served as the template for profiling TCR beta VDJ and CDR3. Using its own MiXCR run on the reads, TCRdb lists one record per CDR3 protein. The table includes 190,000 or so distinct CDR3 sequences, over 55% detected once. Germline CDR1 and CDR2: MGHRA and YSYEKL. V gave up 1 base and J gave up 1 base, with 7 bases separating them. This CDR3 has 14 amino acids. Turning to this clonotype: What it binds is not known.

The origin of this receptor is a human donor in good health. This chain connects TRBV4-1 to TRBJ1-2; the D is unclear. Sequencing input: sorted CD4+, CD8+, or CD8+CD57+ T cells (not recorded which) from PBMCs. DNA of the CDR3: TGCGCCAGCAGCCAAGGTCAAGTTAACTATGGCTACACCTTC. Encoded protein: CASSQGQVNYGYTF.